This T cell receptor (beta chain) was captured in a study of blood T cells in healthy people across ages. A J-beta primer mix and a sample-barcoded 5' primer were used in a second PCR of about 7 to 12 cycles. TCRdb re-analysed the 5' RACE reads in MiXCR, keeping a single row per CDR3 protein. Here the sample spans over 450,000 distinct CDR3 sequences, about 24% being singletons. V lost 5 bases to trimming and J lost 6 bases; unmatched junction nucleotides: 4. This CDR3 is 14 amino acids long. This same sample was also taken into another study, of T cells of mothers and their children.

This sequence originates from a boy aged 10-17 years in good health. Sequenced sample: blood. The J gene is TRBJ1-5, the V gene TRBV12-3 or TRBV12-4; TRBD1 matches 10 bases. CDR3 residues: CASSPGQGIQPQHF. The CDR3 DNA is TGTGCCAGCAGTCCGGGACAGGGGATTCAGCCCCAGCATTTT.